The clone carrying this T cell receptor beta chain has a single count. The antigen is unknown. Both about-4-week and about-12-week second-dose recipients were combined. This sample is part of a study of T cell responses to AZD1222 COVID-19 vaccine. The protocol was immunoSEQ multiplex PCR, while the TCRdb copy is restricted to in-frame clones and leaves out a portion. The data contain roughly 100,000 clones, about nine tenths of them singletons. Study outcomes and limitations: Clonal diversity was possibly underestimated; the donors were predominantly white British and more often female. When two AZD1222 doses had been given, Spike-specific TCR breadth and depth rose. Recipients of AZD1222 seropositive at baseline numbered only 6 or 7.

The clonotype comes from an adult who received the AZD1222 COVID-19 vaccine. This specimen consisted of peripheral blood, obtained 28 days after the second AZD1222 dose.

CDR3 amino acids: CASSFPSLRAGAETQYF. The CDR3 DNA sequence: TGTGCCAGCAGCTTCCCCTCTCTACGCGCGGGAGCTGAGACCCAGTACTTC. The chain carries TRBV7-8 and TRBJ2-5; 7 nucleotides align to TRBD2. The CDR3 has 17 residues. V dropped 3 bases and J dropped 5; count of bases not matched to a gene: 15. Germline CDR1 SGHVS, CDR2 FQNEAQ. Using reference TRBV7-8 and TRBJ2-5 for the parts outside the CDR3, the full variable domain is GAGVSQSPRYKVAKRGQDVALRCDPISGHVSLFWYQQALGQGPEFLTYFQNEAQLDKSGLPSDRFFAERPEGSVSTLKIQRTQQEDSAVYLCASSFPSLRAGAETQYFGPGTRLLVL.